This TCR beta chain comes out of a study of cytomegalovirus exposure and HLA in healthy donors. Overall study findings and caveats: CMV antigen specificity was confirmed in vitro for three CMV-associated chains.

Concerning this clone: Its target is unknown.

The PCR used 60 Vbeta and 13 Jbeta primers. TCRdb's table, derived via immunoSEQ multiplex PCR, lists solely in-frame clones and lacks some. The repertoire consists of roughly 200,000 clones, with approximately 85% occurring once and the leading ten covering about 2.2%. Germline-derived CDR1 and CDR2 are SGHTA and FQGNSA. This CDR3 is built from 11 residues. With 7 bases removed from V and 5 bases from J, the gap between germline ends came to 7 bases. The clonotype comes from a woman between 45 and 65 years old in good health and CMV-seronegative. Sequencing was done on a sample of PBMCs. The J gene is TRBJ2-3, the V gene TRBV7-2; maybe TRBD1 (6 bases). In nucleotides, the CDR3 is TGTGCCAGCAAAGGGGGAGATACGCAGTATTTT. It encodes CASKGGDTQYF.